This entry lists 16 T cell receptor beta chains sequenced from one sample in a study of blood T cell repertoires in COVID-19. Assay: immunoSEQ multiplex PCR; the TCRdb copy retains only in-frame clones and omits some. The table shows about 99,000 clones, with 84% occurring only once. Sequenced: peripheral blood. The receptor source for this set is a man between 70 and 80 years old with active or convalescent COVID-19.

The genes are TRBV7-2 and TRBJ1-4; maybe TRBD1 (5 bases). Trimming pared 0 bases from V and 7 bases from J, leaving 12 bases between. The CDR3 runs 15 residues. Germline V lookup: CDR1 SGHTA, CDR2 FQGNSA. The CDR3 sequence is CASSLAGGLSEKLFF. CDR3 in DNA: TGTGCCAGCAGCTTAGCTGGGGGGTTGAGTGAAAAACTGTTTTTT. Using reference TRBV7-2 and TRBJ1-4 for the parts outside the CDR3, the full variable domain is GAGVSQSPSNKVTEKGKDVELRCDPISGHTALYWYRQSLGQGLEFLIYFQGNSAPDKSGLPSDRFSAERTGGSVSTLTIQRTQQEDSAVYLCASSLAGGLSEKLFFGSGTQLSVL.

The DNA of the CDR3 is TGTGCCAGCAGTCGATCAGGTCAGGGGTCGTACGAGCAGTACTTC. This translates into CASSRSGQGSYEQYF. This rearrangement joins TRBV27 to TRBJ2-7, with a weak D call TRBD1 (6 bases). Germline V gene lookup returns CDR1 MNHEY and CDR2 SMNVEV (reference sequence). CDR3 length equals 15 residues. Trimming took off 5 bases at V and 4 bases at J, with 18 bases between the two ends.

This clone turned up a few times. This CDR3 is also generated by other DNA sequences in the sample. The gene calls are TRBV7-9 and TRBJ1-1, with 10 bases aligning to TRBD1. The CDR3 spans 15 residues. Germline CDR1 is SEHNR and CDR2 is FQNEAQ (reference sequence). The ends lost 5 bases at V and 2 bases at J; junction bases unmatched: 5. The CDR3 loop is CASSPGTGVNTEAFF. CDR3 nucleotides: TGTGCCAGCAGCCCAGGGACAGGGGTAAACACTGAAGCTTTCTTT.

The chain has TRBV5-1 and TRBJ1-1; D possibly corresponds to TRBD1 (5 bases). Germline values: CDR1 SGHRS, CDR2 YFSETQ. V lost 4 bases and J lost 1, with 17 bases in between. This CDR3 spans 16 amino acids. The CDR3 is CASSPGQGSSNTEAFF. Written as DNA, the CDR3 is TGCGCCAGCAGCCCAGGCCAGGGCTCTTCGAACACTGAAGCTTTCTTT.

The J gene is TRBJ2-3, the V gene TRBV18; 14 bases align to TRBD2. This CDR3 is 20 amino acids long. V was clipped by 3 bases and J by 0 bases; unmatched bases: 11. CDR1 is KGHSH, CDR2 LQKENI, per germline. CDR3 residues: CASSPGLAGGTTFSTDTQYF. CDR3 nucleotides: TGTGCCAGCTCACCCGGACTAGCGGGGGGCACGACATTTAGCACAGATACGCAGTATTTT.

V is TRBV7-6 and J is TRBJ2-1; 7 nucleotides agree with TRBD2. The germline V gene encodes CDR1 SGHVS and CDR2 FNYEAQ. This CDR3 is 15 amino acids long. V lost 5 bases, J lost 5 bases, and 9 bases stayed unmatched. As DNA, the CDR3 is TGTGCCAGCAGCGCCCCGGGGGGAAGACACAATGAGCAGTTCTTC. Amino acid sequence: CASSAPGGRHNEQFF.

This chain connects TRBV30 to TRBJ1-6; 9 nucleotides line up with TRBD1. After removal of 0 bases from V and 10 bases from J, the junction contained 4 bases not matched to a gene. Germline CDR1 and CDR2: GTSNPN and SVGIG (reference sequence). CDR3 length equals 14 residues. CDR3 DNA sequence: TGTGCCTGGAGTGTAGACAGGGGGACGTCACCCCTCCACTTT. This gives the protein CAWSVDRGTSPLHF. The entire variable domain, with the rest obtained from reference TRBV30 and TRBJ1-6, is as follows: SQTIHQWPATLVQPVGSPLSLECTVEGTSNPNLYWYRQAAGRGLQLLFYSVGIGQISSEVPQNLSASRPQDRQFILSSKKLLLSDSGFYLCAWSVDRGTSPLHFGNGTRLTVT.

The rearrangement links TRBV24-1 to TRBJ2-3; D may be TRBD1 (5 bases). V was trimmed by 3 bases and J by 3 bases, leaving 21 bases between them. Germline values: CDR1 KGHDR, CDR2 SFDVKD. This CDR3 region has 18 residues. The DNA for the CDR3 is TGTGCCACCAGTGATCCACGCCTTAACAAAAGGGGTACAGATACGCAGTATTTT. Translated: CATSDPRLNKRGTDTQYF.

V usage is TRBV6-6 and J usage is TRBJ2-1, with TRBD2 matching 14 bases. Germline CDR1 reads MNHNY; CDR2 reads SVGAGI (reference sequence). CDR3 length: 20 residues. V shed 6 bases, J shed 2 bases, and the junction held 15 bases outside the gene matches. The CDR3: CASSQYGLAGGPSTYNEQFF. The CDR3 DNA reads TGTGCCAGCAGCCAGTACGGACTAGCGGGGGGACCTTCCACCTACAATGAGCAGTTCTTC.

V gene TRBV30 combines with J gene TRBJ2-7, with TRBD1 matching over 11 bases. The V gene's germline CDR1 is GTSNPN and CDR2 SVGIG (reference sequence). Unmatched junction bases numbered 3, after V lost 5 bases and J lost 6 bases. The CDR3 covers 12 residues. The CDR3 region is CAWGQGAFEQYF. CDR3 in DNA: TGTGCCTGGGGACAGGGGGCTTTCGAGCAGTACTTC.

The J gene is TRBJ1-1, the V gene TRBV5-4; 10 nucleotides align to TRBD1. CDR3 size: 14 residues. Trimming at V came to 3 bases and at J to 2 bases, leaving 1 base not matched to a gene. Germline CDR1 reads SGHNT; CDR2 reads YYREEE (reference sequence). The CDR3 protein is CASSWDRGNTEAFF. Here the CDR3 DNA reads TGTGCCAGCAGCTGGGACAGGGGAAACACTGAAGCTTTCTTT.

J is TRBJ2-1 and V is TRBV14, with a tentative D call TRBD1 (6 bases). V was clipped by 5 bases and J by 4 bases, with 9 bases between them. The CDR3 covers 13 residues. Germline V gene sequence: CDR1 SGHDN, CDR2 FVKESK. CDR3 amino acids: CASSKDSYNEQFF. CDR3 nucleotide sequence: TGTGCCAGCAGCAAGGACAGTTACAATGAGCAGTTCTTC.

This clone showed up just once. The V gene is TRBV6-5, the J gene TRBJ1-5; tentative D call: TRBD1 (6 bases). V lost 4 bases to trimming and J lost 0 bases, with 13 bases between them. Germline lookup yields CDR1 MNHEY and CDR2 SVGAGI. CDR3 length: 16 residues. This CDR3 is CASSFQLQGSNQPQHF. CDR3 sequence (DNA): TGTGCCAGCAGTTTTCAACTACAGGGTAGCAATCAGCCCCAGCATTTT.

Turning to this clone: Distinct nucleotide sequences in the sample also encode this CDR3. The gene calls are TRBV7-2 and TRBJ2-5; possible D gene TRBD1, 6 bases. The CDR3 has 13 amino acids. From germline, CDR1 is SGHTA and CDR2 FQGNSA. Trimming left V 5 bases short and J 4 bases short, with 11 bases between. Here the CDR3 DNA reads TGTGCCAGCAGCCCAGGGGTGGGAGAGACCCAGTACTTC. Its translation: CASSPGVGETQYF.

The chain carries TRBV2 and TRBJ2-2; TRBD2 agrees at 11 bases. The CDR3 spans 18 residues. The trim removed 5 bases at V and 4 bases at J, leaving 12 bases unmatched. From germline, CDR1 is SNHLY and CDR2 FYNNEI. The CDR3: CASSTLAGGLRITGELFF. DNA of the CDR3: TGTGCCAGCAGTACTCTAGCGGGGGGCTTGCGTATCACCGGGGAGCTGTTTTTT. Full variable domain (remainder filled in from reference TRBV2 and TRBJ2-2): EPEVTQTPSHQVTQMGQEVILRCVPISNHLYFYWYRQILGQKVEFLVSFYNNEISEKSEIFDDQFSVERPDGSNFTLKIRSTKLEDSAMYFCASSTLAGGLRITGELFFGEGSRLTVL.

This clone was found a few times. The CDR3 region is CASSLGSFQDTQYF. The DNA of the CDR3 is TGTGCCAGCAGCTTAGGGAGCTTCCAGGATACGCAGTATTTT. J is TRBJ2-3 and V is TRBV11-1, with D hard to call. The CDR3 contains 14 residues. Germline CDR1 SGHAT, CDR2 FQDESV (reference sequence). The ends were cut back, 1 base at V and 6 bases at J, with 11 bases in the middle.